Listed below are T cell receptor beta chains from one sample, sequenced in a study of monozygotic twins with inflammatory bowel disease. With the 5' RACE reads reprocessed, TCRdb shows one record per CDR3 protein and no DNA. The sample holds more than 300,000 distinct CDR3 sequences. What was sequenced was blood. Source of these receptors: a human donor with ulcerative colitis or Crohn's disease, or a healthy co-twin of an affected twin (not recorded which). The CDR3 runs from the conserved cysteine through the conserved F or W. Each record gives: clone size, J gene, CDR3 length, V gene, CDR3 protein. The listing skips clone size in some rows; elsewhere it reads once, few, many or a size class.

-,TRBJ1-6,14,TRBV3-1,CASSQVGNNSPLHF
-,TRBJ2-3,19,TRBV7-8,CASSLSVTSGGVSTDTQYF
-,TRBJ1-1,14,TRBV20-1,CSGRTERMNTEAFF
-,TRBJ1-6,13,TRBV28,CAIFGGAGSPLHF
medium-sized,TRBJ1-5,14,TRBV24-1,CATSDLSINQPQHF
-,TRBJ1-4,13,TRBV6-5,CASSYATGDKLFF
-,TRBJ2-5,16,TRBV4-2,CASSQWGTRGQETQYF
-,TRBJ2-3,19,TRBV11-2,CASSFEVGRGDPFTDTQYF
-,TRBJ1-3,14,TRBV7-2,CSSSQQFYGNTIYF
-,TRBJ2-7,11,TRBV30,CAWSVRAEQYF
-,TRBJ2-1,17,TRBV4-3,CASSQDLMRSSYNEQFF